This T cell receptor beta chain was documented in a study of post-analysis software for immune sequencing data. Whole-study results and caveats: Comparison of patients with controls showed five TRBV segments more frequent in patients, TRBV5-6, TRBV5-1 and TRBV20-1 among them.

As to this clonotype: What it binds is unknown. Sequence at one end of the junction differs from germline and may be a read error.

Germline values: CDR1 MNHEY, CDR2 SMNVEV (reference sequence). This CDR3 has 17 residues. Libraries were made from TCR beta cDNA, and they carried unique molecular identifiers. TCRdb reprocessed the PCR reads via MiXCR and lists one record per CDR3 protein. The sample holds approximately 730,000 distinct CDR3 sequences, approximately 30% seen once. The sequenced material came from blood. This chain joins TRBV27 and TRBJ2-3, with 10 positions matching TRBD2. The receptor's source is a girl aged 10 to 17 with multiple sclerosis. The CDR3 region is CAGSLAGGRHGTDTQYF. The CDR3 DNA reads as TGTGCCGGCAGTTTAGCGGGAGGTCGCCATGGCACAGATACGCAGTATTTT.